This T cell receptor beta chain was profiled in a study of T-cell reconstitution after alpha-beta-depleted transplantation in children. The V end lost 4 bases, the J end lost 3 bases, and 12 bases lay between the germline ends. In germline, CDR1 is LGHNA, CDR2 YSLEER. The CDR3 totals 14 residues. This clonotype was recorded only once. Its antigen remains unidentified. Unique molecular identifiers were incorporated when the TCRbeta library was constructed. TCRdb ran MiXCR on the PCR reads and lists one entry per CDR3 protein. The data hold 450,000 to 550,000 distinct CDR3 sequences, with about an eighth observed a single time. Whole-study findings and limits: After one year, T-cell counts and TCRbeta diversity mostly came from new T cells.

The source of this sequence is a female patient between 2 and 15 years old who had a stem cell transplant for aplastic anemia, so the T cells may come from the graft donor. J is TRBJ1-1 and V is TRBV4-3; D is possibly TRBD1 (5 bases). The sample here was PBMCs, mostly from graft donor cells, taken 180 days after TCRalphabeta/CD19-depleted stem cell transplant. CDR3 DNA sequence: TGCGCCAGCAGCCCTGTCCGGGGGGACACTGAAGCTTTCTTT. Its translation: CASSPVRGDTEAFF.